This TCR beta chain was profiled in a study of cytomegalovirus exposure and HLA in healthy donors. In the study overall: An earlier analysis found some 100 million unique TCR beta sequences from 200 million or so T cells. The study's findings and limits: Productive status was seen about 90% or about 30% of the time for most TCR beta V segments in an earlier analysis. Most TCR sequences showed up rarely, but some public TCRs showed up in many donors.

As regards this clone: As yet, its antigen is unknown.

The CDR3 has 14 amino acids. V gave up 5 bases and J gave up 1 base, with 11 bases separating them. The germline V gene encodes CDR1 MNHEY and CDR2 SMNVEV (reference sequence). 60 Vbeta and 13 Jbeta primers were used in PCR. Profiled with immunoSEQ multiplex PCR; TCRdb holds only in-frame clones, not every one. The data contain under 150,000 clones, about four fifths of them singletons. Material for sequencing was PBMCs. This chain joins TRBV27 and TRBJ2-5; D is uncertain. The receptor was derived from a woman in her 40s in good health and CMV-seropositive. The CDR3 spells CASSPSGLQETQYF. CDR3 in DNA: TGTGCCAGCAGTCCCAGTGGCCTCCAAGAGACCCAGTACTTC.